This T cell receptor (beta chain) was sequenced for a study of T cell responses to AZD1222 COVID-19 vaccine. TCRdb's table, derived via immunoSEQ multiplex PCR, lists solely in-frame clones and lacks some. The table shows about 150,000 clones, with 90% occurring only once. The TCR originated in an adult in good health. The material was peripheral blood, obtained on day 0 of AZD1222 vaccination.

The CDR3 sequence: CATSRDYTSGSGDTQYF. CDR3 DNA: TGTGCCACCAGCAGAGATTACACTAGCGGGAGTGGGGATACGCAGTATTTT. This chain joins TRBV15 and TRBJ2-3, with 11 bases lining up with TRBD2. Germline CDR1 LNHNV, CDR2 YYDKDF (reference sequence). With V trimmed by 0 bases and J by 6 bases, 8 bases remained unmatched. This CDR3 is built from 17 residues.